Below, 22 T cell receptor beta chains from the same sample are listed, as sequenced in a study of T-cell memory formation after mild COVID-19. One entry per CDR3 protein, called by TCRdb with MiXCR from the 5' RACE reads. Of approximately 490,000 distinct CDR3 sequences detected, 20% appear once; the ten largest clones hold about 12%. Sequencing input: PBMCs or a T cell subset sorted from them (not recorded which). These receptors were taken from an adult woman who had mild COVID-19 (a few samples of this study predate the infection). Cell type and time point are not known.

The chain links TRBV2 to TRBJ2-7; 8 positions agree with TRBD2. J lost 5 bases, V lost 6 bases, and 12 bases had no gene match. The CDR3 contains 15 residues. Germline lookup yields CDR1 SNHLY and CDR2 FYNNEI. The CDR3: CASSDGLATHHEQYF. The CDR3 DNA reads TGTGCCAGCAGCGACGGACTAGCAACCCACCACGAGCAGTACTTC.

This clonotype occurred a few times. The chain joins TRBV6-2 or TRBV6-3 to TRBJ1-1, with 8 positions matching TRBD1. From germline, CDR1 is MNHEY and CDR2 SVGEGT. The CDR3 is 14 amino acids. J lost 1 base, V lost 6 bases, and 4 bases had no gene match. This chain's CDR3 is CASREQGGNTEAFF. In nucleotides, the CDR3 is TGTGCCAGCAGGGAACAGGGGGGGAACACTGAAGCTTTCTTT.

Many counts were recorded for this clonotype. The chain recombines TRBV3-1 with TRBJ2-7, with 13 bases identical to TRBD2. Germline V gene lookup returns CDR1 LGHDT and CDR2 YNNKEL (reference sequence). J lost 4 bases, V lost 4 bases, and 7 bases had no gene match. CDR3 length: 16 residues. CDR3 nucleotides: TGTGCCAGCAGCCGCCCCGGACTAGCGGGAGCTTACGAGCAGTACTTC. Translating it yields CASSRPGLAGAYEQYF.

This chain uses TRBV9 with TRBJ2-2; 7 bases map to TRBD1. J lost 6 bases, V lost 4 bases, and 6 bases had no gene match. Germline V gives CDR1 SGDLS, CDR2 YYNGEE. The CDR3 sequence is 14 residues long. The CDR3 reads CASSPPDRAGELFF. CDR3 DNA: TGTGCCAGCAGCCCACCAGACAGGGCCGGGGAGCTGTTTTTT.

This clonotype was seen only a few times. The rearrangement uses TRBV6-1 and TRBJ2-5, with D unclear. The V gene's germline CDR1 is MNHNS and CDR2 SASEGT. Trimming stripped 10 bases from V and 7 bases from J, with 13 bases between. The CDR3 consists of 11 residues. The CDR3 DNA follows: TGTGCCACCCCTGGGTCGGGGACCCAGTACTTC. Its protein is CATPGSGTQYF.

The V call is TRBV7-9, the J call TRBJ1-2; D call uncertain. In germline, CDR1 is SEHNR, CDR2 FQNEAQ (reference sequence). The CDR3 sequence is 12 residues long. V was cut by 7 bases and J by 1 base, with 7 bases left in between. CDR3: CASTAFNYGYTF. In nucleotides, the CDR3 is TGTGCCAGCACTGCCTTTAACTATGGCTACACCTTC.

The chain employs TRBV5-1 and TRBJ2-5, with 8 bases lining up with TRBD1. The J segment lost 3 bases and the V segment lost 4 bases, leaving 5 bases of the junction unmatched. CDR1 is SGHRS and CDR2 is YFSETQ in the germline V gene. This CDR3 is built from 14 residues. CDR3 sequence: CASSLGTGKETQYF. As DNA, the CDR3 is TGCGCCAGCAGCCTCGGGACAGGAAAAGAGACCCAGTACTTC.

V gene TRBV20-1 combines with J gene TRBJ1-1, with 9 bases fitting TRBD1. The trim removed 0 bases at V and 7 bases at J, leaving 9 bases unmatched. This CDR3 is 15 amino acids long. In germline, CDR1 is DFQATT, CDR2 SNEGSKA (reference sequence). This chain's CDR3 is CSARDKGTGFSEAFF. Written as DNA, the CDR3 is TGCAGTGCTAGAGATAAGGGGACAGGGTTTAGTGAAGCTTTCTTT.

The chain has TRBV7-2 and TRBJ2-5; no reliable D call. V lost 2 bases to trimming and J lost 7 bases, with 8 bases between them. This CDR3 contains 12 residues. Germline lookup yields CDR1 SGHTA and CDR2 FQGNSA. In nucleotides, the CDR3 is TGTGCCAGCAGCTTAACAGACCGGACCCAGTACTTC. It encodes CASSLTDRTQYF.

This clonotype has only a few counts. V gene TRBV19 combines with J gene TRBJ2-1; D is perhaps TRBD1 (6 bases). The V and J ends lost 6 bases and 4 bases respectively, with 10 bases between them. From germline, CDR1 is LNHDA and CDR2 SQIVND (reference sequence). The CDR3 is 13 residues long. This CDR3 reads CASSIDRYNEQFF. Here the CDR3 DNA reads TGTGCCAGTAGCATTGACAGGTACAATGAGCAGTTCTTC. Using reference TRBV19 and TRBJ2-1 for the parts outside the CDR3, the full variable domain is DGGITQSPKYLFRKEGQNVTLSCEQNLNHDAMYWYRQDPGQGLRLIYYSQIVNDFQKGDIAEGYSVSREKKESFPLTVTSAQKNPTAFYLCASSIDRYNEQFFGPGTRLTVL.

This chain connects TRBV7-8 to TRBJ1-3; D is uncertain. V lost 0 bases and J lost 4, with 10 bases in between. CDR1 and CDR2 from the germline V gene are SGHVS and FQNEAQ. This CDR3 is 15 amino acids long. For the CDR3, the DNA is TGTGCCAGCAGCTTAGCGGCCGGCGGGGGAAACACCATATATTTT. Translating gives CASSLAAGGGNTIYF.

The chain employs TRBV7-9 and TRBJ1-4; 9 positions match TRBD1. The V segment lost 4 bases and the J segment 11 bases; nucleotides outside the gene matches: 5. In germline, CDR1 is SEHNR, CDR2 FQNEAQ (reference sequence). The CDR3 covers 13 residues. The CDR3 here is CASSSQTGGKLFF. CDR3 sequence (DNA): TGTGCCAGCAGCTCTCAGACAGGGGGGAAACTGTTTTTT.

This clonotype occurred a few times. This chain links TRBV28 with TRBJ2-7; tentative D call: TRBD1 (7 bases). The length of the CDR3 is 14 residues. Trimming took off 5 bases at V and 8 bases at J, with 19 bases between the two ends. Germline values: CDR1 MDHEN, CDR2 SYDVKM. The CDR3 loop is CASSTTGQGRKQYF. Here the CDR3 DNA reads TGTGCCAGCAGTACGACAGGGCAAGGGAGGAAGCAGTACTTC.

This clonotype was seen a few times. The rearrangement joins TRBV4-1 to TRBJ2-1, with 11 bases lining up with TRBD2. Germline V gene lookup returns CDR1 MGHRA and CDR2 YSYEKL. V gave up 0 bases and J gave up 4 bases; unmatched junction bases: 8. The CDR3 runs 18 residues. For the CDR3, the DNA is TGCGCCAGCAGCCAAGATGATAGCGGGGGGGGCGCTTACAATGAGCAGTTCTTC. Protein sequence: CASSQDDSGGGAYNEQFF.

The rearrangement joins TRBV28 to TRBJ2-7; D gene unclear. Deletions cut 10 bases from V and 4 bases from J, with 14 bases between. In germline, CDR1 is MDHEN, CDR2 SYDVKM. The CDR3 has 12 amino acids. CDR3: CAISSPSYEQYF. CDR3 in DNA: TGTGCCATCTCGAGTCCGAGTTACGAGCAGTACTTC.

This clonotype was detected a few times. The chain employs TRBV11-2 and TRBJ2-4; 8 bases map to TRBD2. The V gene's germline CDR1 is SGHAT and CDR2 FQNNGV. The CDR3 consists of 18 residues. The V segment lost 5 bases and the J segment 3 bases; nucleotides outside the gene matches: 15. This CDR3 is CASSPRPDGRGGKNIQYF. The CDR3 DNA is TGTGCCAGCAGCCCACGTCCGGACGGGAGGGGAGGCAAAAACATTCAGTACTTC.

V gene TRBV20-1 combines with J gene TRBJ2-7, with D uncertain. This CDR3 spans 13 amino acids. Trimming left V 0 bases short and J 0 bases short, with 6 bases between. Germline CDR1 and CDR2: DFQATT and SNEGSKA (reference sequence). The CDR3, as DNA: TGCAGTGCTAGAGACGACCGCTCCTACGAGCAGTACTTC. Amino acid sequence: CSARDDRSYEQYF.

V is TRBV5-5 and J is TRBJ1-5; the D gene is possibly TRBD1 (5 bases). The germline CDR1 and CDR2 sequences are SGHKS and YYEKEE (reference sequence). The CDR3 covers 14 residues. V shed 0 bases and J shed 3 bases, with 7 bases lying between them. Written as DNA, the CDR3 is TGTGCCAGCAGCTTGGTGGGGGACAATCAGCCCCAGCATTTT. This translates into CASSLVGDNQPQHF.

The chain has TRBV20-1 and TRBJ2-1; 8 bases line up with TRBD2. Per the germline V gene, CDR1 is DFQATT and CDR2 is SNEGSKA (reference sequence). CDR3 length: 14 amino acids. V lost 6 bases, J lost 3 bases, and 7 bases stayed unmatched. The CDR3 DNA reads TGCAGTGCGGCGGGGGGACAAAACTACAATGAGCAGTTCTTC. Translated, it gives CSAAGGQNYNEQFF.

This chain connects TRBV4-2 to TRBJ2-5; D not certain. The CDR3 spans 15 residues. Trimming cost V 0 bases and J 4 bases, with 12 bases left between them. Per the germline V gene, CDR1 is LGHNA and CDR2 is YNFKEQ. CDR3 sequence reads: CASSQDEILGETQYF. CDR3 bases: TGTGCCAGCAGCCAAGATGAGATTTTGGGAGAGACCCAGTACTTC.

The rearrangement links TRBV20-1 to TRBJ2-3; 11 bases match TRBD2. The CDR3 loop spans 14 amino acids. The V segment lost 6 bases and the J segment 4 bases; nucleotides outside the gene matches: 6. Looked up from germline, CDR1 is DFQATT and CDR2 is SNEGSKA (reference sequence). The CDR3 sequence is CSAIGTSGADTQYF. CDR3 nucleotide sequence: TGCAGTGCCATTGGGACTAGCGGCGCAGATACGCAGTATTTT.

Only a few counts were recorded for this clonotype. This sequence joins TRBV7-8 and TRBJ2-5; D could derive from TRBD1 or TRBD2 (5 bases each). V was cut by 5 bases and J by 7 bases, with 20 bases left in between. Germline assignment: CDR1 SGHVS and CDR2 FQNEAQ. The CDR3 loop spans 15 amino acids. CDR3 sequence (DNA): TGTGCCAGCAGCAACCGGGACCTTAACTGGGCGACCCAGTACTTC. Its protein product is CASSNRDLNWATQYF. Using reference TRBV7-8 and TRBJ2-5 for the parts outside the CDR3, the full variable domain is GAGVSQSPRYKVAKRGQDVALRCDPISGHVSLFWYQQALGQGPEFLTYFQNEAQLDKSGLPSDRFFAERPEGSVSTLKIQRTQQEDSAVYLCASSNRDLNWATQYFGPGTRLLVL.